This T cell receptor (beta chain) derives from a study of shared clonotypes between healthy human individuals. Germline values: CDR1 SNHLY, CDR2 FYNNEI. The CDR3 spans 13 residues. Trimming pared 9 bases from V and 2 bases from J, leaving 12 bases between. With regard to this clone: As yet, its antigen is unknown.

Whole-study results and caveats: Non-shared clonotypes were found to have lower generation probabilities than the clonotypes that were shared by all four of the sorted-subset donors. Across a handful of donors, naive CD4 shared around 5.4%, naive CD8 less than 4%, memory CD4 approximately 2.5%, memory CD8 0.35% to 0.5%. As a rule, naive subsets had a larger estimated richness than memory subsets.

Method: immunoSEQ multiplex PCR; TCRdb's copy keeps in-frame clones and lacks some. Of 2,500,000 or so clones listed, over 85% are singletons. Sequencing was done on a sample of naive CD4+ T cells sorted from blood. Subset indicated: CD45RA+ positively selected. This sequence joins TRBV2 and TRBJ2-3; D is undetermined. The receptor comes from a young man in good health. The DNA for the CDR3 is TGTGCCAGTTCCCTTGGGCACACAGATACGCAGTATTTT. The encoded protein is CASSLGHTDTQYF.